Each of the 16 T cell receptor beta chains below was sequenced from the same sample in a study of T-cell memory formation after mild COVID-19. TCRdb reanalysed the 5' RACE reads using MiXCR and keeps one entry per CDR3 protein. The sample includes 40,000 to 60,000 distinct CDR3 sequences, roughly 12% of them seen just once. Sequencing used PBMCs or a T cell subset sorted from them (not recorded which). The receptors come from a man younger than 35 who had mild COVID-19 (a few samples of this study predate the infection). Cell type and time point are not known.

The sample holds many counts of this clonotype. CDR3 DNA sequence: TGCGCCAGCAGCCAAGAGGAGGGTCGTAGGGTCGAGCAGTACTTC. Translation gives CASSQEEGRRVEQYF. V gene TRBV4-1 combines with J gene TRBJ2-7, with TRBD2 as a possible D gene (6 bases). V was clipped by 0 bases and J by 6 bases, with 15 bases between them. This CDR3 contains 15 residues. Germline CDR1 MGHRA, CDR2 YSYEKL.

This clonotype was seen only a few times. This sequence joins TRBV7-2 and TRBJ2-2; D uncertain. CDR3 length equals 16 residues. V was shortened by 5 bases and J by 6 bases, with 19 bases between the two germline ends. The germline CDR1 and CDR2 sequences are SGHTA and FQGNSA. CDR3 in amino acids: CASSPIPSPGAGELFF. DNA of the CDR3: TGTGCCAGCAGCCCCATCCCCAGTCCCGGCGCCGGGGAGCTGTTTTTT.

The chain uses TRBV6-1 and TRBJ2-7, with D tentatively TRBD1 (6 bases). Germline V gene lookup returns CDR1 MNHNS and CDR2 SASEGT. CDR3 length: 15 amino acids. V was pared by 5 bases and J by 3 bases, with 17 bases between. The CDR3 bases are TGTGCCAGCAGTCCACTCCGGGGACACGGCTACGAGCAGTACGTC. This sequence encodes CASSPLRGHGYEQYV.

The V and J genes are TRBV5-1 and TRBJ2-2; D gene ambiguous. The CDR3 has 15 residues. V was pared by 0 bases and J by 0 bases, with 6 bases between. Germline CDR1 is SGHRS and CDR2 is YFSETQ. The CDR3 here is CASSLGIANTGELFF. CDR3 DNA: TGCGCCAGCAGCTTGGGAATCGCGAACACCGGGGAGCTGTTTTTT.

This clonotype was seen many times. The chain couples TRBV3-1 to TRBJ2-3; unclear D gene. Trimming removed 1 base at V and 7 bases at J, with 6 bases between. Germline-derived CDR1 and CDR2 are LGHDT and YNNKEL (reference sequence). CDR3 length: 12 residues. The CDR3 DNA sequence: TGTGCCAGCAGCCAAGGAGTGAATACGCAGTATTTT. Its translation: CASSQGVNTQYF.

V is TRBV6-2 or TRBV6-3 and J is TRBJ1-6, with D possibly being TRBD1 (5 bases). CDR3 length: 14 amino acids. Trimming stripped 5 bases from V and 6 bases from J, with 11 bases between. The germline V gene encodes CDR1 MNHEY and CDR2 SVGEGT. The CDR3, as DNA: TGTGCCAGCAGTAACCGCGGGGCTAATTCACCCCTCCACTTT. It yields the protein CASSNRGANSPLHF.

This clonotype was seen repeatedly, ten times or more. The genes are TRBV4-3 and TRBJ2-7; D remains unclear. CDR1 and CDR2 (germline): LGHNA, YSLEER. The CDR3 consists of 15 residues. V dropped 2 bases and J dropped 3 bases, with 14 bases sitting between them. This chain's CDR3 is CASSQSSNPYYEQYF. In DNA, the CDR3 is TGCGCCAGCAGCCAATCTTCGAACCCCTACTACGAGCAGTACTTC.

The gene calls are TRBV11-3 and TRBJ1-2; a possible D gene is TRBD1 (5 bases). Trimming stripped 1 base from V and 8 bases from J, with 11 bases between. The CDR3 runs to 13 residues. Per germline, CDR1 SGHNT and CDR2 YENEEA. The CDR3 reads CASSLATGTGYTF. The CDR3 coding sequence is TGTGCCAGCAGCTTAGCAACAGGAACGGGCTACACCTTC.

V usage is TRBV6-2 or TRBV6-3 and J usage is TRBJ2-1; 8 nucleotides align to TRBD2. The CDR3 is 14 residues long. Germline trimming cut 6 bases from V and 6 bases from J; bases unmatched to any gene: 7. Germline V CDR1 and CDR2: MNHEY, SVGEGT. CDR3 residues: CASSPGLVGNEQFF. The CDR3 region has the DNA TGTGCCAGCAGCCCGGGACTAGTCGGCAATGAGCAGTTCTTC.

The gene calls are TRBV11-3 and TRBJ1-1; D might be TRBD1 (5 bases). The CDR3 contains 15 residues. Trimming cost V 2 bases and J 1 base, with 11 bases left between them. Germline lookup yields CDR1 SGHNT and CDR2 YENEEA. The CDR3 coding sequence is TGTGCCAGCAGCTTATATTCGGGGGAGAACACTGAAGCTTTCTTT. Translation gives CASSLYSGENTEAFF. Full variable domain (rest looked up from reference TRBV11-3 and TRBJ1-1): EAGVVQSPRYKIIEKKQPVAFWCNPISGHNTLYWYLQNLGQGPELLIRYENEEAVDDSQLPKDRFSAERLKGVDSTLKIQPAELGDSAVYLCASSLYSGENTEAFFGQGTRLTVV.

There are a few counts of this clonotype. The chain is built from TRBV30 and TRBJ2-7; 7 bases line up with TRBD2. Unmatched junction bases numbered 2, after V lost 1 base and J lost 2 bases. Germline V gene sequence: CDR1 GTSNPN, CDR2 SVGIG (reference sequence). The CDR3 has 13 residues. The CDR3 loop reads CAWSDGGTYEQYF. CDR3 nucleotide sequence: TGTGCCTGGAGTGACGGGGGGACCTACGAGCAGTACTTC. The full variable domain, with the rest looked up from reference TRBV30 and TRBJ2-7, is SQTIHQWPATLVQPVGSPLSLECTVEGTSNPNLYWYRQAAGRGLQLLFYSVGIGQISSEVPQNLSASRPQDRQFILSSKKLLLSDSGFYLCAWSDGGTYEQYFGPGTRLTVT.

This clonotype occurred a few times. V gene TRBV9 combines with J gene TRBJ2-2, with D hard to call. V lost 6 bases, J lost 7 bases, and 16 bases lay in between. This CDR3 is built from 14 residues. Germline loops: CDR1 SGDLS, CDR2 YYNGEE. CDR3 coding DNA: TGTGCCAGCACCGTGACCTCGTGGGACGGGGAGCTGTTTTTT. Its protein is CASTVTSWDGELFF.

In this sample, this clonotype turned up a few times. The CDR3, as DNA: TGTGCCAGCAGCTTACACGGTGAAGAGACCCAGTACTTC. Amino acid sequence: CASSLHGEETQYF. The chain joins TRBV7-6 to TRBJ2-5, with D uncertain. There are 13 residues in the CDR3. Germline CDR1 and CDR2: SGHVS and FNYEAQ. The germline V and J ends were trimmed by 2 bases and 3 bases, with 7 bases remaining between them.

The CDR3 protein is CASSRRAGILLVGANVLTF. The DNA for the CDR3 is TGTGCCAGCAGCCGTAGGGCAGGGATTCTCCTCGTCGGGGCCAACGTCCTGACTTTC. The chain combines TRBV7-2 with TRBJ2-6; tentatively, D is TRBD1 (5 bases). CDR1 and CDR2 (germline): SGHTA, FQGNSA. V was shortened by 5 bases and J by 4 bases, with 24 bases between the two germline ends. CDR3 length: 19 amino acids. The full variable domain, its missing parts supplied by reference TRBV7-2 and TRBJ2-6, is GAGVSQSPSNKVTEKGKDVELRCDPISGHTALYWYRQSLGQGLEFLIYFQGNSAPDKSGLPSDRFSAERTGGSVSTLTIQRTQQEDSAVYLCASSRRAGILLVGANVLTFGAGSRLTVL.

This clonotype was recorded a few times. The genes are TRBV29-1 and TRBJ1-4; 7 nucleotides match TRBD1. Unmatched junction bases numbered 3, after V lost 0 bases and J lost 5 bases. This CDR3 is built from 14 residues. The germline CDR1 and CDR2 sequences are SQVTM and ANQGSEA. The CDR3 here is CSVEEGRGNEKLFF. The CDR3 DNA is TGCAGCGTTGAAGAGGGCAGGGGGAATGAAAAACTGTTTTTT.

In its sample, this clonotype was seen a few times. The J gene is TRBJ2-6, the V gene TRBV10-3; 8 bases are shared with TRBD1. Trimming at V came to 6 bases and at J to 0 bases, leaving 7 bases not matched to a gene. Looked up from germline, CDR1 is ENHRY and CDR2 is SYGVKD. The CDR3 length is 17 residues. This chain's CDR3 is CAIRMTGEPSGANVLTF. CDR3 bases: TGTGCCATCAGAATGACAGGGGAACCCTCTGGGGCCAACGTCCTGACTTTC.